This entry is about one T cell receptor (beta chain). What it binds is not known. This entry comes from a study of cytomegalovirus exposure and HLA in healthy donors. Germline lookup yields CDR1 SNHLY and CDR2 FYNNEI. The CDR3 sequence is 12 residues long. V lost 5 bases and J lost 3, with 7 bases in between. The study, taken as a whole, reports: There were several of the most significant clusters that appeared linked to common viral pathogens in a later analysis.

Healthy bone marrow donors made up the donor group. Use of 60 Vbeta and 13 Jbeta primers characterized the PCR. Assay: immunoSEQ multiplex PCR; the TCRdb copy retains only in-frame clones and omits some. The data contain 130,000 or so clones, roughly 86% of them seen just once; the ten biggest clones take up 3.2%. The clonotype was recovered from a young man in good health and CMV-seropositive. Sequences were obtained from PBMCs. This rearrangement joins TRBV2 to TRBJ1-2; maybe TRBD1 (6 bases). The CDR3 bases are TGTGCCAGCAGTCAGGGGTACTATGGCTACACCTTC. Its translation: CASSQGYYGYTF. Looking up the rest from reference TRBV2 and TRBJ1-2 gives the full variable domain: EPEVTQTPSHQVTQMGQEVILRCVPISNHLYFYWYRQILGQKVEFLVSFYNNEISEKSEIFDDQFSVERPDGSNFTLKIRSTKLEDSAMYFCASSQGYYGYTFGSGTRLTVV.